The clone carrying this T cell receptor (beta chain) showed up just a few times. The record originates from a study of T cells after yellow fever vaccination. Trimming removed 7 bases at V and 8 bases at J, with 17 bases between. Germline CDR1 is SQVTM and CDR2 is ANQGSEA. The CDR3 length is 12 residues. MiXCR was run by TCRdb on the 5' RACE reads, yielding one entry per CDR3 protein. The sample includes about 350,000 distinct CDR3 sequences, about 4% of them seen just once. This chain connects TRBV29-1 to TRBJ1-1; D possibly corresponds to TRBD1 (5 bases). This clonotype was sampled from a man between 18 and 29 years old who received the YFV17D yellow fever vaccine. Sample: PBMCs, taken 5 days after the yellow fever booster vaccination. The chain's CDR3 is CSAQGMFTEAFF. DNA of the CDR3: TGCAGCGCCCAGGGAATGTTTACCGAAGCTTTCTTT.